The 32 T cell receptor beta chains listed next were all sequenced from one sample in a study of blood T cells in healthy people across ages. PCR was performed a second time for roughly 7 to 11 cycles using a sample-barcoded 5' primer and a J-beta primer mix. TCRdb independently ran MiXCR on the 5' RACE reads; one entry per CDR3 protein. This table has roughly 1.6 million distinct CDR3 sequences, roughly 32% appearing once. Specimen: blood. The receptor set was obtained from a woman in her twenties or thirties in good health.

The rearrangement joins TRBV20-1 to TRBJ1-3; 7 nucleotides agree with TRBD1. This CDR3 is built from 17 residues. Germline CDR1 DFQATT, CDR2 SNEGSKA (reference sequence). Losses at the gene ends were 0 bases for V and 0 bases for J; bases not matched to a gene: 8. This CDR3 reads CSARDGDSILSGNTIYF. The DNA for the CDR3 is TGCAGTGCTAGAGATGGGGACAGCATACTCTCTGGAAACACCATATATTTT.

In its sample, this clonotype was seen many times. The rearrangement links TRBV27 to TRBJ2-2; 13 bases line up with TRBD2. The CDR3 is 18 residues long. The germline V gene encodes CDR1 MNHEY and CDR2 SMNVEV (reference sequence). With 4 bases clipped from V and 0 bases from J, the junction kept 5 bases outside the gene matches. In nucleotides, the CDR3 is TGTGCCAGCAGTTCCGAGGGACTAGCGGGGACGAACACCGGGGAGCTGTTTTTT. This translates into CASSSEGLAGTNTGELFF.

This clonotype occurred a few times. The CDR3 here is CASSQSLTGRTEAFF. Written as DNA, the CDR3 is TGCGCCAGCAGCCAATCTTTGACAGGGCGGACTGAAGCTTTCTTT. The genes are TRBV4-1 and TRBJ1-1, with TRBD1 matching 7 bases. Trimming took 2 bases from V and 5 from J; bases not matched to a gene: 8. The CDR3 spans 15 residues. Per germline, CDR1 MGHRA and CDR2 YSYEKL.

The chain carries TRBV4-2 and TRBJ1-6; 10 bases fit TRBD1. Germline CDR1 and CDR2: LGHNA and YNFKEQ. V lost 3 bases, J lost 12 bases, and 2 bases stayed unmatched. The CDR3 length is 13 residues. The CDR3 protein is CASSQDRGEPLHF. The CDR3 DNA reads TGTGCCAGCAGCCAGGACAGGGGGGAACCCCTCCACTTT.

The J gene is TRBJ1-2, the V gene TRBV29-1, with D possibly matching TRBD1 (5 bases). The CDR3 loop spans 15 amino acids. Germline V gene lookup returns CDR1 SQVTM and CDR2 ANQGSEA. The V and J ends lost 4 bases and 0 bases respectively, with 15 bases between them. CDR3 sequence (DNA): TGCAGCGTTGTAGGGGAGTGGGGAGCTAACTATGGCTACACCTTC. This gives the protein CSVVGEWGANYGYTF.

The CDR3 spells CASSSRPGSGGDTDTQYF. The DNA of the CDR3 is TGCGCCAGCAGCTCTCGCCCCGGCAGCGGGGGGGACACAGATACGCAGTATTTT. This rearrangement joins TRBV5-1 to TRBJ2-3; 10 bases match TRBD2. The germline CDR1 and CDR2 sequences are SGHRS and YFSETQ. The V segment lost 3 bases and the J segment 2 bases; nucleotides outside the gene matches: 12. The CDR3 runs to 18 residues.

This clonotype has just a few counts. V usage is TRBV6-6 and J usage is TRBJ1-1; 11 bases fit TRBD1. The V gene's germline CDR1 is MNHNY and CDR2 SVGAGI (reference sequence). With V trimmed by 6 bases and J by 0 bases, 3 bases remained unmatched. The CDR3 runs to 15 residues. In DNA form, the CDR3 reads TGTGCCAGCAGGGACAGGGGGCGGGTGAACACTGAAGCTTTCTTT. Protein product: CASRDRGRVNTEAFF.

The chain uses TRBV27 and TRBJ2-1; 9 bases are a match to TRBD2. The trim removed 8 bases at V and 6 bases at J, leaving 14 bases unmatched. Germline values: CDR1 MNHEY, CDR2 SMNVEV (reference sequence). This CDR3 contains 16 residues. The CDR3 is CASGYIGTSSPNEQFF. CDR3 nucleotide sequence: TGTGCCAGCGGATATATAGGGACTAGCAGCCCCAATGAGCAGTTCTTC.

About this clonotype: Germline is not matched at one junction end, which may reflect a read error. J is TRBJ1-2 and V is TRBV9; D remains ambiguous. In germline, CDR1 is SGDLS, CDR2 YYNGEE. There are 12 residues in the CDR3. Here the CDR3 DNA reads TGTACCAGCAGCAGAGGGTACTATGGCTACACCTTC. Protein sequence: CTSSRGYYGYTF. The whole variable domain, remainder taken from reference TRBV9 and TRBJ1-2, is DSGVTQTPKHLITATGQRVTLRCSPRSGDLSVYWYQQSLDQGLQFLIQYYNGEERAKGNILERFSAQQFPDLHSELNLSSLELGDSALYFCTSSRGYYGYTFGSGTRLTVV.

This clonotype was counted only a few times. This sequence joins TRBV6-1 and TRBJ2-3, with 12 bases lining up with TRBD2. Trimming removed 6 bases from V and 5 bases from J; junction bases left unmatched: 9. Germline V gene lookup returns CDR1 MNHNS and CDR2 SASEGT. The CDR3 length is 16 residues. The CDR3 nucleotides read TGTGCCAGCAGCCCTCGGACTAGCGGGGTTTTAGATACGCAGTATTTT. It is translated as CASSPRTSGVLDTQYF.

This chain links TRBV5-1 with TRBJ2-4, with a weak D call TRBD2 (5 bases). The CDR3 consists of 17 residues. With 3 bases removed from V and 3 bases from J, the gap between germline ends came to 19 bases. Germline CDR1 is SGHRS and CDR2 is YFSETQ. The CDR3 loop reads CASSWVLRESGKNIQYF. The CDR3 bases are TGCGCCAGCAGCTGGGTGCTTAGGGAGTCGGGCAAAAACATTCAGTACTTC.

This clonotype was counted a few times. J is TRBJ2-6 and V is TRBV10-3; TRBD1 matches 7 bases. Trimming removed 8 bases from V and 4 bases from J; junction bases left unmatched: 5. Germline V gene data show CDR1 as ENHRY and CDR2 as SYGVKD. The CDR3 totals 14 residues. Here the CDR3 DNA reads TGTGCCATCCACAGGGGAGCCGGGGCCAACGTCCTGACTTTC. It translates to CAIHRGAGANVLTF.

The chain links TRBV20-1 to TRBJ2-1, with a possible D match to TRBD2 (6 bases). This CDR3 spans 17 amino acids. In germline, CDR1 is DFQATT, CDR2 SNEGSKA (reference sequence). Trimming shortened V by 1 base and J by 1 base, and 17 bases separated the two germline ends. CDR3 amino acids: CSARGWIADQSYNEQFF. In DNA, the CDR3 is TGCAGTGCTAGAGGCTGGATAGCGGATCAGTCCTACAATGAGCAGTTCTTC.

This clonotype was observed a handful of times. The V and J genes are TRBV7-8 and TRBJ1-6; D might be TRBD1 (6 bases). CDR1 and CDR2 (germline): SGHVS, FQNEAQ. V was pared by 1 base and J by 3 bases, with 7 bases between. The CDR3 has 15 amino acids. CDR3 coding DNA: TGTGCCAGCAGCTTAGGACAGGACTATAATTCACCCCTCCACTTT. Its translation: CASSLGQDYNSPLHF.

CDR3 region: CASSLQGYVYTEAFF. The CDR3 DNA reads as TGTGCCAGCTCACTTCAGGGGTATGTTTACACTGAAGCTTTCTTT. The chain couples TRBV18 to TRBJ1-1; D possibly corresponds to TRBD1 (6 bases). Germline V gives CDR1 KGHSH, CDR2 LQKENI. The CDR3 sequence is 15 residues long. Between the trimmed V and J ends, which lost 4 bases and 3 bases, there was a span of 15 bases.

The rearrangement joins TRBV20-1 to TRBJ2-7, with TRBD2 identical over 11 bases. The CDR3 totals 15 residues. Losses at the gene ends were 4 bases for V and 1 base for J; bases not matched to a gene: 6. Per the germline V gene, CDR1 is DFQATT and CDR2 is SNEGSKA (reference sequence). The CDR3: CSAKDASGGSYEQYF. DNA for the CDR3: TGCAGTGCTAAAGACGCTAGCGGGGGGTCCTACGAGCAGTACTTC.

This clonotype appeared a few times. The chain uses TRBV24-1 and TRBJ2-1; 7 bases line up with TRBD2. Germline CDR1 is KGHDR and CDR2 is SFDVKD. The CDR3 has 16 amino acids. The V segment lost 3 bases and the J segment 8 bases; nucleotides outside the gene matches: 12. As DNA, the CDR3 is TGTGCCACCAGTGATCCTTTTAGCGGGTCTCGGGATGAGCAGTTCTTC. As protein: CATSDPFSGSRDEQFF.

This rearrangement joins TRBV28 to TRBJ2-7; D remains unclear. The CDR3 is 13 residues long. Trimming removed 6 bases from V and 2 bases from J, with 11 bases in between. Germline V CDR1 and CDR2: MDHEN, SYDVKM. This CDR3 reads CASSGTQTYEQYF. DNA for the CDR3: TGTGCCAGCAGCGGAACACAAACCTACGAGCAGTACTTC.

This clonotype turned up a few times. The chain's CDR3 is CASSRRVLRSITGANVLTF. For the CDR3, the DNA is TGTGCCAGCAGCCGTCGGGTCCTGAGATCCATCACTGGGGCCAACGTCCTGACTTTC. The chain employs TRBV12-3 or TRBV12-4 and TRBJ2-6; D gene ambiguous. CDR3 length equals 19 residues. Between the trimmed V and J ends, which lost 6 bases and 2 bases, there was a span of 23 bases.

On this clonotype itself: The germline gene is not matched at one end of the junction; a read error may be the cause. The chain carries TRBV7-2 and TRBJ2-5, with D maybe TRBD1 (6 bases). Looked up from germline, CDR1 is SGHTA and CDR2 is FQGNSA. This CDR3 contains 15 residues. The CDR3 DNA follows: TGTGCCGGCAGCTTCGGACAGAGCGAAAGGGAGACCCAGTACTTC. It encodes CAGSFGQSERETQYF.

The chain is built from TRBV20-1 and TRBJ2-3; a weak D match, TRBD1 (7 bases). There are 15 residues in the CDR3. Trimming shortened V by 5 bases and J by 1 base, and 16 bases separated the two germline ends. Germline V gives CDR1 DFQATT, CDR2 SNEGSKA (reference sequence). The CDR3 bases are TGCAGTGCTGTTTCCAGGGGGGACGGCACAGATACGCAGTATTTT. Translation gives CSAVSRGDGTDTQYF.

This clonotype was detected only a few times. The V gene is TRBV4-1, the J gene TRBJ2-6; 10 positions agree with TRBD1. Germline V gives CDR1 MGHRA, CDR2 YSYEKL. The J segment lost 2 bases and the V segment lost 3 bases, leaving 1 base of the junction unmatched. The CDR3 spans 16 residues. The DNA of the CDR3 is TGCGCCAGCAGCCAGGGACAGGGGACTGGGGCCAACGTCCTGACTTTC. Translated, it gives CASSQGQGTGANVLTF.

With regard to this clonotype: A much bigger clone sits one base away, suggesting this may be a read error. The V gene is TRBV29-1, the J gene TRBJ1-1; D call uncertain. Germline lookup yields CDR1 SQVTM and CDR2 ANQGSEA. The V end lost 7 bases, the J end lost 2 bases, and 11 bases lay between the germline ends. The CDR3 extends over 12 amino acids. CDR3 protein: CSGVESNTEAFF. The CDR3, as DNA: TGCAGCGGTGTAGAAAGTAACACTGAAGCTTTCTTT.

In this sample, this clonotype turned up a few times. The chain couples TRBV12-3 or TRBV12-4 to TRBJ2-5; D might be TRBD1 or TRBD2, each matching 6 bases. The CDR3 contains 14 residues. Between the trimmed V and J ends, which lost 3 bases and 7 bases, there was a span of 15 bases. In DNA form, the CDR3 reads TGTGCCAGCAGTTTGGGCGGGGTAGGGGGGACCCAGTACTTC. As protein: CASSLGGVGGTQYF.

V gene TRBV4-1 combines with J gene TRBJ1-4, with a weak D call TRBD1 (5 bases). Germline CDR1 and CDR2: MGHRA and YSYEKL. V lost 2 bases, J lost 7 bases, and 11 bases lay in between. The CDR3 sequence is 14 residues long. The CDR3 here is CASSQTNQGEKLFF. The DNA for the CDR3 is TGCGCCAGCAGCCAAACCAATCAGGGTGAAAAACTGTTTTTT.

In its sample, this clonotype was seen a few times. The CDR3 is CASSRPPGGDEQFF. The CDR3, as DNA: TGTGCCAGCAGTCGGCCTCCGGGAGGGGATGAGCAGTTCTTC. This chain joins TRBV6-6 and TRBJ2-1; 8 bases match TRBD2. The CDR3 extends over 14 amino acids. Germline V lookup: CDR1 MNHNY, CDR2 SVGAGI (reference sequence). J lost 8 bases, V lost 5 bases, and 8 bases had no gene match.

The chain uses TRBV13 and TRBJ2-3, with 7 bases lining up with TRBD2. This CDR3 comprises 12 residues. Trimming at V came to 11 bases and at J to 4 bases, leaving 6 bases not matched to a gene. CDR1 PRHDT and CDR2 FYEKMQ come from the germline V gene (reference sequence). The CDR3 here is CAGITSADTQYF. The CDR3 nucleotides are TGTGCCGGCATAACTAGCGCAGATACGCAGTATTTT.

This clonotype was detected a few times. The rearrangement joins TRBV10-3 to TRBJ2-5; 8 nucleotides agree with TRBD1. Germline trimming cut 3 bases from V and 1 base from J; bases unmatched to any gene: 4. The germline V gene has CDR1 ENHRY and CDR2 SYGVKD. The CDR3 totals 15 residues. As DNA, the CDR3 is TGTGCCATCAGTGATTCGGGACAGGTCCAAGAGACCCAGTACTTC. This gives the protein CAISDSGQVQETQYF.

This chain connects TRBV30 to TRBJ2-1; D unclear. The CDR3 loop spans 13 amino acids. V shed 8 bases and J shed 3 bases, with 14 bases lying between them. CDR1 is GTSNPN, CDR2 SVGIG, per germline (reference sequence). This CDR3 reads CARIRRNYNEQFF. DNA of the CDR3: TGTGCCCGGATTCGTCGGAACTACAATGAGCAGTTCTTC.

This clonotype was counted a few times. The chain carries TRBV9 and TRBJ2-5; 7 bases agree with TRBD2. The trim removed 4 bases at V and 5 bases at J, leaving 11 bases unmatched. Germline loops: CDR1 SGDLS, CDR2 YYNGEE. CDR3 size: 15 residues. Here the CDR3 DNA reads TGTGCCAGCAGCAGAGGACTAGATCCTCGTGAGACCCAGTACTTC. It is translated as CASSRGLDPRETQYF.

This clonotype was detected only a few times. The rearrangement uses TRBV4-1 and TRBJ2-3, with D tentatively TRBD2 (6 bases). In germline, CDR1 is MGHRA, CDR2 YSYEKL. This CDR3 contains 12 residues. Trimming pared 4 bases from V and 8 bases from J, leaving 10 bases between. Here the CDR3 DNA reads TGCGCCAGCAGCCGTGAAGCGGGTACGCAGTATTTT. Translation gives CASSREAGTQYF.

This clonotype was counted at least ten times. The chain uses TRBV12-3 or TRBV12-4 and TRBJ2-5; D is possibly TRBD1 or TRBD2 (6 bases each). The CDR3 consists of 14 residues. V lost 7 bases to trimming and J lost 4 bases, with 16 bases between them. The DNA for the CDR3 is TGTGCCAGCACCCGACAGGTGGGGGGAGAGACCCAGTACTTC. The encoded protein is CASTRQVGGETQYF.